Sequencing of this T cell receptor beta chain was carried out in a study of T-cell memory formation after mild COVID-19. Whole-study context: Largely donor-specific sequence clusters came from a couple of donors. General observations from the study: CD8+ contracting clones occupied EMRA, while CD4+ ones occupied mainly CM and EM.

The CDR3 covers 15 residues. Germline CDR1 and CDR2: MNHEY and SVGAGI. V lost 0 bases, J lost 5 bases, and 13 bases lay in between. Libraries for TCRalpha and TCRbeta carried sample barcodes and unique molecular identifiers via 5'RACE. One entry per CDR3 protein results from TCRdb running MiXCR on the 5' RACE reads. This sample has 350,000 to 450,000 distinct CDR3 sequences; around 30% occur once, and the top ten carry approximately 13%. Points on this clonotype: Its specificity is unknown.

The gene calls are TRBV6-5 and TRBJ2-5; possible D gene TRBD1, 7 bases. Sequencing was carried out using PBMCs or a T cell subset sorted from them (not recorded which). This TCR was sampled from an adult woman who had mild COVID-19 (a few samples of this study predate the infection). Cell type and time point are not known. The CDR3 DNA sequence: TGTGCCAGCAGTTACTCGCAGGGGGGTTGGGAGACCCAGTACTTC. This translates into CASSYSQGGWETQYF.